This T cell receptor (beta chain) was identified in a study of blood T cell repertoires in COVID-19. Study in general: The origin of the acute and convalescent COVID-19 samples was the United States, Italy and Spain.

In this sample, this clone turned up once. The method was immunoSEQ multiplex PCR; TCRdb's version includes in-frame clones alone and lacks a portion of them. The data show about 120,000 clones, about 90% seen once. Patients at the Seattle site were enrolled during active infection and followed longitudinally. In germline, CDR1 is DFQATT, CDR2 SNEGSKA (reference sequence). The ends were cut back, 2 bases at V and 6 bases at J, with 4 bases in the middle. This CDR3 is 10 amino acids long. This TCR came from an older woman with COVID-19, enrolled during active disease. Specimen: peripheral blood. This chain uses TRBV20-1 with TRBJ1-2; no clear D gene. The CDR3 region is CSARQDGYTF. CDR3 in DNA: TGCAGTGCTAGACAGGATGGCTACACCTTC.